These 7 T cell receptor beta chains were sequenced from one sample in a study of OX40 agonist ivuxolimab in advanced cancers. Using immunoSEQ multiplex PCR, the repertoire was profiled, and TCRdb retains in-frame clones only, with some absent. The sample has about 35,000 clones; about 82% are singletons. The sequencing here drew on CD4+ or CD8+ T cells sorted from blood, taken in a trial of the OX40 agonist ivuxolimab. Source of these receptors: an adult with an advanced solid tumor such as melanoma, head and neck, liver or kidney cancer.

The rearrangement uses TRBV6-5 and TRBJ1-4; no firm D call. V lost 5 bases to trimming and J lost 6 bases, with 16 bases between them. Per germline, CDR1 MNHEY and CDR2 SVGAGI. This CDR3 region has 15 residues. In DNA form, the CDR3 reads TGTGCCAGCAGTCGCCGGGAGCGTCTCTATGAAAAACTGTTTTTT. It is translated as CASSRRERLYEKLFF.

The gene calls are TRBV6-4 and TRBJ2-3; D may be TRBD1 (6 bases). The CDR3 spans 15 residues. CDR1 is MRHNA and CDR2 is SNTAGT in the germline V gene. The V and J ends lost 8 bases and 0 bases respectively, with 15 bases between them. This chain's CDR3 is CASGPGHSSTDTQYF. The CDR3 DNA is TGTGCCAGCGGACCGGGACACTCTAGCACAGATACGCAGTATTTT.

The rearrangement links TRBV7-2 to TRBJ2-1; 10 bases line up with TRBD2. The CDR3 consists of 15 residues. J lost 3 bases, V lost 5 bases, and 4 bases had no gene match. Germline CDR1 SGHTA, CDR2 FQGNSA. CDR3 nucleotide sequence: TGTGCCAGCAGCCCGGTAGCGGGGGGCTACAATGAGCAGTTCTTC. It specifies CASSPVAGGYNEQFF.

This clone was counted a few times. For the CDR3, the DNA is TGTGCCAGCAGTTACTACGCGGGGGAGTCCTACAATGAGCAGTTCTTC. Amino acids: CASSYYAGESYNEQFF. The chain couples TRBV6-5 to TRBJ2-1, with 7 bases aligning to TRBD2. Germline loops: CDR1 MNHEY, CDR2 SVGAGI. V shed 1 base and J 1 base; nucleotides not matched to a gene: 4. This CDR3 contains 16 residues.

This CDR3 is CASSYRTEMNTEAFF. DNA for the CDR3: TGCGCCAGCAGCTATCGGACGGAAATGAACACTGAAGCTTTCTTT. The V and J genes are TRBV5-1 and TRBJ1-1, with D unclear. This CDR3 has 15 residues. Germline assignment: CDR1 SGHRS and CDR2 YFSETQ. The germline V and J ends were trimmed by 3 bases and 0 bases, with 12 bases remaining between them.

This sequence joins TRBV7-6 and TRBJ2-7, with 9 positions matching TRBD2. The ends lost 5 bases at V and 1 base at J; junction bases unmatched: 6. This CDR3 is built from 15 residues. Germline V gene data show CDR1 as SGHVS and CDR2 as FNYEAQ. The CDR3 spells CASSPHAGGSYEQYF. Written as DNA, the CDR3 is TGTGCCAGCAGCCCACACGCGGGAGGGTCCTACGAGCAGTACTTC.

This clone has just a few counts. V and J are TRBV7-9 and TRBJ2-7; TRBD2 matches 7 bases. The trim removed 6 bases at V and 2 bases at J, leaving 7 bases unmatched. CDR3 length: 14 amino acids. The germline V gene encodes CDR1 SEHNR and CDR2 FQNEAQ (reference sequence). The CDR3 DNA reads TGTGCCAGCAGATCTACCAGCGGGGCCTACGAGCAGTACTTC. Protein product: CASRSTSGAYEQYF.